This TCR beta chain was sequenced for a study of blood T cell repertoires in COVID-19. At the level of the study: Acute and convalescent COVID-19 samples came from the United States, Italy and Spain. T cells, B-cell-depleted T cells, or PBMCs supplied cDNA or gDNA.

V was pared by 4 bases and J by 2 bases, with 5 bases of the junction left unmatched. Germline assignment: CDR1 SGHTA and CDR2 FQGTGA. The CDR3 is 14 amino acids. Authors' data handling: Nucleated cell number was recorded as an estimate derived from reference gene primer amplification. Some clones are missing from TCRdb's copy, which holds only in-frame ones; the method was immunoSEQ multiplex PCR. That table furnishes V, J and clone size, whereas the DNA furnished D and trimming. Here the sample spans under 350,000 clones, under 90% being singletons. The sequence was obtained from a woman in her forties or fifties who had recovered from COVID-19. What was sequenced was peripheral blood. The V gene is TRBV7-3, the J gene TRBJ2-7; 7 bases fit TRBD1. The CDR3 here is CASSSGQRAYEQYF. CDR3 nucleotide sequence: TGTGCCAGCAGCTCGGGACAGCGAGCCTACGAGCAGTACTTC. Full variable domain (remainder filled in from reference TRBV7-3 and TRBJ2-7): GAGVSQTPSNKVTEKGKYVELRCDPISGHTALYWYRQSLGQGPEFLIYFQGTGAADDSGLPNDRFFAVRPEGSVSTLKIQRTERGDSAVYLCASSSGQRAYEQYFGPGTRLTVT.